Given below is one TCR beta chain in context. What it binds is not known. The data are from a study of OX40 agonist ivuxolimab in advanced cancers. Study-wide results and limits: Within 6 weeks, CD4+ and CD8+ blood T cells expanded clonally at 0.1 to 3.0 mg/kg.

The CDR3 consists of 17 residues. Per germline, CDR1 SGHRS and CDR2 YFSETQ. J gave up 4 bases and V 0 bases, and 9 bases lay outside the gene matches. Repertoires were generated with immunoSEQ multiplex PCR, while TCRdb's copy carries only in-frame clones and drops some. The sample consists of about 73,000 clones, 70% to 90% of them appearing once. This chain links TRBV5-1 with TRBJ2-2; the match to TRBD1 covers 7 bases. The clonotype comes from an adult with an advanced solid tumor such as melanoma, head and neck, liver or kidney cancer. The sample in question was CD4+ or CD8+ T cells sorted from blood, obtained in a trial of the OX40 agonist ivuxolimab. Here the CDR3 reads CASSLDTTGPGTGELFF. In DNA, the CDR3 is TGCGCCAGCAGCTTGGACACGACAGGGCCGGGCACCGGGGAGCTGTTTTTT.